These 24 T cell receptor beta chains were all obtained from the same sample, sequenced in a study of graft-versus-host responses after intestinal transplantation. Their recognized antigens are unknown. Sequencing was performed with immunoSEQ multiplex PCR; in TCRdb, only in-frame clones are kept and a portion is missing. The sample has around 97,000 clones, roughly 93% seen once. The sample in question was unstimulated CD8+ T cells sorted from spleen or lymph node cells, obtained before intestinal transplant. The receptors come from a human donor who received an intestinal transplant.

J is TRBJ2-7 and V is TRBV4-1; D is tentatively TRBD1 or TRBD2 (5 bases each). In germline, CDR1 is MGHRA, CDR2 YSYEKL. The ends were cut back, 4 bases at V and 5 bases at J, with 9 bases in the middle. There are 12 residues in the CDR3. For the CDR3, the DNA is TGCGCCAGCAGCCCCCGGGGCGACGAGCAGTACTTC. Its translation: CASSPRGDEQYF.

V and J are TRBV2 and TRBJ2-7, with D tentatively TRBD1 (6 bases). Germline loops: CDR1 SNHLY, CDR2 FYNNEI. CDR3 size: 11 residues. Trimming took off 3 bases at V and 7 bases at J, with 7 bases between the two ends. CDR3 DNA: TGTGCCAGCAGTGATGGGACAGAGCAGTACTTC. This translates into CASSDGTEQYF.

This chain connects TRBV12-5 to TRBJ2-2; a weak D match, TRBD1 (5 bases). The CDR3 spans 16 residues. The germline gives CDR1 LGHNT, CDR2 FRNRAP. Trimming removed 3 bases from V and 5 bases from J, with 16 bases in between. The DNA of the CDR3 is TGTGCTAGTGGTTTCAGGGCAGGGATCCCAACCGGGGAGCTGTTTTTT. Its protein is CASGFRAGIPTGELFF.

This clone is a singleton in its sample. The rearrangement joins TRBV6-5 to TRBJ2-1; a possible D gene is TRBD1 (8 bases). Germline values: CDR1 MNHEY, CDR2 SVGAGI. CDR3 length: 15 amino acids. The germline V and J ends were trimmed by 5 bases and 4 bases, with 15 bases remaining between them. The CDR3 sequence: CASSPGQGLYNEQFF. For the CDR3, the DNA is TGTGCCAGCAGTCCCGGACAGGGACTATACAATGAGCAGTTCTTC.

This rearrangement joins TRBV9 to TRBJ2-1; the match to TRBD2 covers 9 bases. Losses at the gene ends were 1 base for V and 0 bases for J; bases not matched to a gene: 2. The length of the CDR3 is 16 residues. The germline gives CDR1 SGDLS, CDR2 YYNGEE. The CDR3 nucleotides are TGTGCCAGCAGCGTACTAGCGGGGAGCTCCTACAATGAGCAGTTCTTC. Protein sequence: CASSVLAGSSYNEQFF.

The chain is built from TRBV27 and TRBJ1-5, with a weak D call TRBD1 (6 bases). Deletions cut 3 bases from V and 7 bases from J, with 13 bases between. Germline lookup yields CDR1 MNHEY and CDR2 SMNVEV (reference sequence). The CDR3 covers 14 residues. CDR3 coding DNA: TGTGCCAGCAGTTTCACAGGGTCGAGGCAGCCCCAGCATTTT. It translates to CASSFTGSRQPQHF.

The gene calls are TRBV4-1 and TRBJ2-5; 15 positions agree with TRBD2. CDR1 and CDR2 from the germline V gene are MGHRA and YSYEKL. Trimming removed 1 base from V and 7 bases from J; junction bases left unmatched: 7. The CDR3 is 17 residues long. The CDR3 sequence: CASSQGTSGGAYGTQYF. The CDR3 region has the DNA TGCGCCAGCAGCCAAGGGACTAGCGGGGGGGCCTATGGGACCCAGTACTTC.

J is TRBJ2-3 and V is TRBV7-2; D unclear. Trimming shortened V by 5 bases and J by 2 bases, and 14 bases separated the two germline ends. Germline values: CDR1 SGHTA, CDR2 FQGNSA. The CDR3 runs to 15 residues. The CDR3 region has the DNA TGTGCCAGCAGCCCATGGGTCCAACTCACAGATACGCAGTATTTT. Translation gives CASSPWVQLTDTQYF.

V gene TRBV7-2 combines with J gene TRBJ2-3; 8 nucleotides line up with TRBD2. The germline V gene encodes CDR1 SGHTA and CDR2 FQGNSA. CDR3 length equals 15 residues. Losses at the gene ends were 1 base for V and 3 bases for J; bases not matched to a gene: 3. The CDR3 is CASSLGTSWTDTQYF. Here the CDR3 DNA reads TGTGCCAGCAGCTTAGGGACTAGCTGGACAGATACGCAGTATTTT.

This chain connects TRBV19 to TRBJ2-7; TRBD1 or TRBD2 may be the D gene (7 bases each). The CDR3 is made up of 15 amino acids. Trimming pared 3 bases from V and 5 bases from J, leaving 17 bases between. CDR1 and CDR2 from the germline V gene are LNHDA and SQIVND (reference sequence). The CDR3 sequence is CASSMGEGAQNEQYF. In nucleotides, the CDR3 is TGTGCCAGTAGTATGGGGGAGGGGGCTCAAAACGAGCAGTACTTC.

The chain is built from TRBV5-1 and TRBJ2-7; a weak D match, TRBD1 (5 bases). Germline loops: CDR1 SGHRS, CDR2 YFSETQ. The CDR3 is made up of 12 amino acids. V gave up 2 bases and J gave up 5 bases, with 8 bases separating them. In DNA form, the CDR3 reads TGCGCCAGCAGCTTATCAGGGAACGAGCAGTACTTC. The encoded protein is CASSLSGNEQYF.

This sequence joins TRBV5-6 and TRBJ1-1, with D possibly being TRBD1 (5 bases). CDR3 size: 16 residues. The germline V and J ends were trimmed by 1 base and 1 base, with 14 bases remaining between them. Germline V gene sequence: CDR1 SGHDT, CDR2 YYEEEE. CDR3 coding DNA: TGTGCCAGCAGCTTGAGGGGCGGGACGGGGAACACTGAAGCTTTCTTT. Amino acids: CASSLRGGTGNTEAFF.

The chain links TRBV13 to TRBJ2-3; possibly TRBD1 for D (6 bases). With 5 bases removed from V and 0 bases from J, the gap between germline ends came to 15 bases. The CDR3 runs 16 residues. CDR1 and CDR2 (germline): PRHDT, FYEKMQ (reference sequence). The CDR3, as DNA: TGTGCCAGCAGCATCCGGACAGACAGTAGCACAGATACGCAGTATTTT. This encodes CASSIRTDSSTDTQYF.

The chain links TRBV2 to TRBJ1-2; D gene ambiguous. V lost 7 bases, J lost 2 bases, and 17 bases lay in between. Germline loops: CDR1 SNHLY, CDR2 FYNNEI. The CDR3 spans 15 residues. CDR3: CASMSGPDRNYGYTF. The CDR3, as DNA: TGTGCCAGCATGTCCGGGCCCGACCGCAACTATGGCTACACCTTC. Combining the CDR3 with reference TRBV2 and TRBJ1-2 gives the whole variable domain EPEVTQTPSHQVTQMGQEVILRCVPISNHLYFYWYRQILGQKVEFLVSFYNNEISEKSEIFDDQFSVERPDGSNFTLKIRSTKLEDSAMYFCASMSGPDRNYGYTFGSGTRLTVV.

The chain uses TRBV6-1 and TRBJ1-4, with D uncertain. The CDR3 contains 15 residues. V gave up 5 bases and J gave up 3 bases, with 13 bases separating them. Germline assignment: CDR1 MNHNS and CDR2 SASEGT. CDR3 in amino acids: CASSLPRDSNEKLFF. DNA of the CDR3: TGTGCCAGCAGTCTCCCTAGGGATTCTAATGAAAAACTGTTTTTT.

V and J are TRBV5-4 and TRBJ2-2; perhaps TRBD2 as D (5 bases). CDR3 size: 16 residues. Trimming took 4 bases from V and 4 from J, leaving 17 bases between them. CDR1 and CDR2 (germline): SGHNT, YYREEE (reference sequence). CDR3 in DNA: TGTGCCAGCAGCCAAATACTGGGGAGCGGCACCGGGGAGCTGTTTTTT. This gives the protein CASSQILGSGTGELFF.

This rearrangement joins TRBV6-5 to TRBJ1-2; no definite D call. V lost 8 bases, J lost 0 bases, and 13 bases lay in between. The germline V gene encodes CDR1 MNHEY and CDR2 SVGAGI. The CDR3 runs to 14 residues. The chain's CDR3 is CASSIRGANYGYTF. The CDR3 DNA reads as TGTGCCAGCTCGATTCGGGGAGCTAACTATGGCTACACCTTC.

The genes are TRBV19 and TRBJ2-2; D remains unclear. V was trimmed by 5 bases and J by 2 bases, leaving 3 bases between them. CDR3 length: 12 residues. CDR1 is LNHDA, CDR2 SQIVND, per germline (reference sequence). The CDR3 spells CASSLNTGELFF. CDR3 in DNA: TGTGCCAGTAGTCTTAACACCGGGGAGCTGTTTTTT.

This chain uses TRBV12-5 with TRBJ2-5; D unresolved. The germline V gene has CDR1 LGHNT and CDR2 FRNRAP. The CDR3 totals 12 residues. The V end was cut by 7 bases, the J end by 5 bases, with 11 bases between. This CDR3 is CASAQPAETQYF. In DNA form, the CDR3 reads TGTGCTAGTGCCCAGCCGGCCGAGACCCAGTACTTC.

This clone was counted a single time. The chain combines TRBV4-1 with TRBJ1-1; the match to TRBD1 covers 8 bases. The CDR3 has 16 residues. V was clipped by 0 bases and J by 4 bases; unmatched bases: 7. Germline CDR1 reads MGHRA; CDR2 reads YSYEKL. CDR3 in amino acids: CASSQDRQGASTEAFF. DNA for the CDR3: TGCGCCAGCAGCCAAGATCGGCAGGGGGCGAGCACTGAAGCTTTCTTT.

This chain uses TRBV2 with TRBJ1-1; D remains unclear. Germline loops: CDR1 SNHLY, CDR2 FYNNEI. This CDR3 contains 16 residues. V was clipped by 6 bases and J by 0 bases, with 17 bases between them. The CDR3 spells CASRVIIYSLNTEAFF. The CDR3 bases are TGTGCCAGCAGAGTAATTATCTACAGTTTGAACACTGAAGCTTTCTTT.

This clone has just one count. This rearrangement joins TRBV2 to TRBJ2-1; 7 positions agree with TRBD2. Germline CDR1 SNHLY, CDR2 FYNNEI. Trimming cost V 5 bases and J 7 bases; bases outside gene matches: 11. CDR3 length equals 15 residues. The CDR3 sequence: CASSPRGGPGNEQFF. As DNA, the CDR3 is TGTGCCAGCAGTCCCCGGGGAGGGCCGGGGAATGAGCAGTTCTTC.

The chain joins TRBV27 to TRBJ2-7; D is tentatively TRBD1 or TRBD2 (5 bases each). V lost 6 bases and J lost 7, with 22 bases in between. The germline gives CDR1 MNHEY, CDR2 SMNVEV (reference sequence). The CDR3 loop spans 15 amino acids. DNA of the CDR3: TGTGCCAGCAGAACATCCTCCGGGACGCTTCGGGAGCAGTACTTC. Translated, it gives CASRTSSGTLREQYF.

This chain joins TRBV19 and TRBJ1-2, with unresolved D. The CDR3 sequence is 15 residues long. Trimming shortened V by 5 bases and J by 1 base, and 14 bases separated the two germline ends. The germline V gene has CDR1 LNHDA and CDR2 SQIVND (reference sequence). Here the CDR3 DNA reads TGTGCCAGTAGTTCGCTGACCGATCTTAACTATGGCTACACCTTC. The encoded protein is CASSSLTDLNYGYTF. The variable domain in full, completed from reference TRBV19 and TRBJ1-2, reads DGGITQSPKYLFRKEGQNVTLSCEQNLNHDAMYWYRQDPGQGLRLIYYSQIVNDFQKGDIAEGYSVSREKKESFPLTVTSAQKNPTAFYLCASSSLTDLNYGYTFGSGTRLTVV.